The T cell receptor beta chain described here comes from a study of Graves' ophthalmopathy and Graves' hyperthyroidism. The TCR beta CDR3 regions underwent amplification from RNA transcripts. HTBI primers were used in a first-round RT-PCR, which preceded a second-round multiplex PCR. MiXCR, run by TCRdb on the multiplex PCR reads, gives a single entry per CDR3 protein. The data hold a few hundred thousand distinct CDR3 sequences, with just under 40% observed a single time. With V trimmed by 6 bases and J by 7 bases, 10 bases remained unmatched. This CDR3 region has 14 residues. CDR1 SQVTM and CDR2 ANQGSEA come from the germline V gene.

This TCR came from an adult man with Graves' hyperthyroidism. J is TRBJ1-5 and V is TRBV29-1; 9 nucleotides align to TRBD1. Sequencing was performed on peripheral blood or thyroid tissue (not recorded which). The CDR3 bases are TGCAGCGTGGGATCGGGACAGGGTGACCAGCCCCAGCATTTT. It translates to CSVGSGQGDQPQHF.